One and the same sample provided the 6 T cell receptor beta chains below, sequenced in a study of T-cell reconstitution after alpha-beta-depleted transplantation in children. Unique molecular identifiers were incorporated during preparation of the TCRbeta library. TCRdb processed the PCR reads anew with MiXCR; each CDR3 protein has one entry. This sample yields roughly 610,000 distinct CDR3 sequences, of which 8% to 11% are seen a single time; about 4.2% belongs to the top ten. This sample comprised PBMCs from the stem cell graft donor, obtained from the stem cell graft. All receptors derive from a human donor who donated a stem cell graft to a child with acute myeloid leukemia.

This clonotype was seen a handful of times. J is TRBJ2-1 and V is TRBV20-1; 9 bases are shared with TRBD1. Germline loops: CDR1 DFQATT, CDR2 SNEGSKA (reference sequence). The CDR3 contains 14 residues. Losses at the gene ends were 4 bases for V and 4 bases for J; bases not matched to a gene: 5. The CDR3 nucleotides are TGCAGTGCTACCGGGACAGGGAAATACAATGAGCAGTTCTTC. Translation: CSATGTGKYNEQFF.

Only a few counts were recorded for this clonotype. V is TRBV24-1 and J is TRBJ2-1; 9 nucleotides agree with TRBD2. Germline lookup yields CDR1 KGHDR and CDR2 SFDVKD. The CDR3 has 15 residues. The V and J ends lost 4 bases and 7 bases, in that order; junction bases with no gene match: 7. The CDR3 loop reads CATSDPLAGFNEQFF. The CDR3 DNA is TGTGCCACCAGTGACCCTCTAGCGGGATTTAATGAGCAGTTCTTC.

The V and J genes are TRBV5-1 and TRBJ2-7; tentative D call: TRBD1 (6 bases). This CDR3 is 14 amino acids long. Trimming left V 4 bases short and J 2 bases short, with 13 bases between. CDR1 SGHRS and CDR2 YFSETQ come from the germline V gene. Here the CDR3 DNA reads TGCGCCAGCAGCGCTCAGGGGTTCGCCTACGAGCAGTACTTC. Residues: CASSAQGFAYEQYF.

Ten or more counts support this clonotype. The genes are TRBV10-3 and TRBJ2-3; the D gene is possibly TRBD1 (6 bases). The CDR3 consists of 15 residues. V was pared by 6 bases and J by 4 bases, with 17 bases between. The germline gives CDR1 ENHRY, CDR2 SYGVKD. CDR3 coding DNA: TGTGCCATCAGGCGCCGACTACAGGGAGCAGATACGCAGTATTTT. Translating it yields CAIRRRLQGADTQYF.

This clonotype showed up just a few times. CDR3 loop: CASSPPSGSGTQYF. The CDR3 nucleotides read TGTGCCAGCAGTCCCCCAAGCGGGAGCGGGACCCAGTACTTC. V usage is TRBV12-3 or TRBV12-4 and J usage is TRBJ2-5; TRBD2 agrees at 8 bases. The J segment lost 7 bases and the V segment lost 5 bases, leaving 9 bases of the junction unmatched. The CDR3 consists of 14 residues.

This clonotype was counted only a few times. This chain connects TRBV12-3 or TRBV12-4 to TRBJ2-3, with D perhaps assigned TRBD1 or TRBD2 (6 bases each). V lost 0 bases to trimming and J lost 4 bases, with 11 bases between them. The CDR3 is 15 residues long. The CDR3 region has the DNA TGTGCCAGCAGTTTAGCGCACGGGGGCCCAGATACGCAGTATTTT. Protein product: CASSLAHGGPDTQYF.